This TCR beta chain was observed in a study of vaccination effects on CD4 cells after COVID-19. As for the study in general: Following the second dose by a median of 72 days, the post-vaccine samples were obtained.

Libraries were prepared by immunoSEQ multiplex PCR; TCRdb keeps only in-frame clonotypes and omits some of them. The top ten clones hold roughly 14% of a sample with about 31,000 clones, around 67% of them seen once. In the case of this clone: The antigen remains undetermined.

Antigen-specific CD4+ T cell clonotypes were called by their expansion after viral peptide-pool culture in ViraFEST. Culture proceeded for more than 8 days, and CD4+ T cells were then isolated. Each participant was administered two doses of either the BNT162b2 or the mRNA-1273 vaccine. It was with approximately 10 IU/ml IL-2 and 9.5 to 10 ug/ml peptides that around 1.8 million PBMC per well were cultured. A half-volume exchange with IL-2 medium occurred on days 3 and 7. Study conclusions and caveats: Relatively few convalescent patients took part in the study, which had no early post-infection timepoints.

The TCR was taken from a human donor who received a COVID-19 vaccine. Sequences were derived from CD4+ T cells from PBMCs cultured with HCoV-229E spike peptides, sampled after COVID-19 vaccination.

CDR3 in DNA: TGTGCCAGTAGGGTGGGACACCTCCCCGGCGGCAATCAGCCCCAGCATTTT. This codes for CASRVGHLPGGNQPQHF. V gene TRBV19 combines with J gene TRBJ1-5, with D possibly being TRBD1 (6 bases). CDR1 and CDR2 (germline): LNHDA, SQIVND (reference sequence). V lost 6 bases and J 2 bases, leaving 20 bases between the germline ends. The CDR3 extends over 17 amino acids. Variable domain in full (rest from reference TRBV19 and TRBJ1-5): DGGITQSPKYLFRKEGQNVTLSCEQNLNHDAMYWYRQDPGQGLRLIYYSQIVNDFQKGDIAEGYSVSREKKESFPLTVTSAQKNPTAFYLCASRVGHLPGGNQPQHFGDGTRLSIL.